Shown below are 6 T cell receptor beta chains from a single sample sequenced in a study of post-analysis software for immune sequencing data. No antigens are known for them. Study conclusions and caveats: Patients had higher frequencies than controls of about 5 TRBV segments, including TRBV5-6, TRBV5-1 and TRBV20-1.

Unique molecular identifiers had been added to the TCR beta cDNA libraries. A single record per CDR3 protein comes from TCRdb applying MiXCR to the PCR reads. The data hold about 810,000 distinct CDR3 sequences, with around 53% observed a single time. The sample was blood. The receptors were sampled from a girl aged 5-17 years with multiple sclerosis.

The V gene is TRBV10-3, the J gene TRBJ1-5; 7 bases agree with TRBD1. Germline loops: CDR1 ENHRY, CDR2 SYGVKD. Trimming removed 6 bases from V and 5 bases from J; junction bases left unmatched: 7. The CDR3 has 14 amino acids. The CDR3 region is CAISAGTDYQPQHF. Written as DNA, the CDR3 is TGTGCCATCAGCGCCGGGACAGACTATCAGCCCCAGCATTTT.

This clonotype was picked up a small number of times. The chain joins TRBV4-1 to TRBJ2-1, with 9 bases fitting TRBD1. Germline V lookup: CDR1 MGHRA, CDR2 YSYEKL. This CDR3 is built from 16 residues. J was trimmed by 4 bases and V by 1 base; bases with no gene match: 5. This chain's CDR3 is CASSQVGTGFYNEQFF. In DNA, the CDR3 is TGCGCCAGCAGCCAAGTCGGGACAGGGTTTTACAATGAGCAGTTCTTC.

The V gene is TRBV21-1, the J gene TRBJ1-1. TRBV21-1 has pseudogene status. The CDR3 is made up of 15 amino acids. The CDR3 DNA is TGTGCCAGCACCGCCACAGCATTTTCGAACACTGAAGCTTTCTTT. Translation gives CASTATAFSNTEAFF.

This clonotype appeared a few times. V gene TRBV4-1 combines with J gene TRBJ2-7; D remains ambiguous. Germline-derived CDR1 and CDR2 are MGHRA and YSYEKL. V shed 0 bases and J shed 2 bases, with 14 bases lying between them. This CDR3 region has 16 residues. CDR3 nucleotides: TGCGCCAGCAGCCAAGACTCCGGCGGAATACCCTACGAGCAGTACTTC. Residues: CASSQDSGGIPYEQYF.

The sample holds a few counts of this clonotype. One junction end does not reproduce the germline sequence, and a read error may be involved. CDR3 in amino acids: CASRKAGGRSYNSPPHF. The CDR3 DNA reads as TGTGCCAGCAGGAAAGCAGGGGGCAGGTCCTATAATTCACCCCCCCACTTT. The rearrangement links TRBV28 to TRBJ1-6; 8 nucleotides line up with TRBD1. The length of the CDR3 is 17 residues. Germline V gene sequence: CDR1 MDHEN, CDR2 SYDVKM.

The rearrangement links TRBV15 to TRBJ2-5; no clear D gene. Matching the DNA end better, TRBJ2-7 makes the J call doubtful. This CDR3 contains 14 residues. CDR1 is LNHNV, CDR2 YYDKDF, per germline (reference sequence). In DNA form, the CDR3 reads TGTGCCACCAGCAGAGGAACCGTCCCGTACGAGCAGTACTTC. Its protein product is CATSRGTVPYEQYF.